This T cell receptor beta chain was captured in a study of metastatic and nonmetastatic thyroid tumors. The table lists this clone with a few counts. A much more abundant neighbour one base away suggests this may be a read error. V lost 2 bases and J lost 4; bases outside the gene matches: 7. The CDR3 totals 15 residues. In germline, CDR1 is LGHNA, CDR2 YNFKEQ. MiXCR was used by TCRdb to re-call the PCR reads. This table has about 40,000 clones, around 18% appearing once. Before thyroid surgery, none of the patients had received any treatment. This TCR was recovered from a female donor with papillary thyroid cancer or a benign thyroid nodule (not recorded which). Some clones in this sample may be carry-over from other donors' samples. The chain couples TRBV4-2 to TRBJ1-2, with 7 positions matching TRBD1. The sample consisted of tumor tissue. CDR3 residues: CASSQSTGLCYGYTF. DNA for the CDR3: TGTGCCAGCAGCCAATCGACAGGGCTGTGCTATGGCTACACCTTC.